These 21 T cell receptor beta chains were all obtained from the same sample, sequenced in a study of a mutant IDH1 vaccine in newly diagnosed glioma. As for time point: baseline, week 1 (first vaccination visit). This sample's treatment: pre-vaccination baseline after standard-of-care therapy. Using immunoSEQ multiplex PCR, the repertoire was profiled, and TCRdb retains in-frame clones only, with some absent. In the table there are fewer than 50,000 clones, about 78% of which are singletons. The input for sequencing was PBMCs, taken from a glioma patient treated with radiotherapy, temozolomide or both. Every receptor here comes from a middle-aged man with glioma. Some clones in this sample may be carry-over from other donors' samples.

The chain uses TRBV5-1 and TRBJ2-4; the D gene could be TRBD1 or TRBD2 (6 bases each). CDR1 and CDR2 (germline): SGHRS, YFSETQ. V dropped 7 bases and J dropped 1 base, with 12 bases sitting between them. This CDR3 spans 14 amino acids. CDR3 sequence reads: CASSSGGAKNIQYF. CDR3 bases: TGCGCCAGCTCCTCCGGGGGCGCCAAAAACATTCAGTACTTC.

This clone was found a few times. V gene TRBV4-1 combines with J gene TRBJ1-1; no reliable D call. Germline lookup yields CDR1 MGHRA and CDR2 YSYEKL. The CDR3 is made up of 16 amino acids. Trimming took 2 bases from V and 8 from J, leaving 21 bases between them. DNA of the CDR3: TGCGCCAGCAGCCAACACGACACCGTCCCGCGAGGGGAAGCTTTCTTT. It codes for CASSQHDTVPRGEAFF.

The chain carries TRBV19 and TRBJ1-5; D is uncertain. The CDR3 extends over 15 amino acids. CDR1 is LNHDA, CDR2 SQIVND, per germline (reference sequence). V was pared by 3 bases and J by 4 bases, with 13 bases between. The CDR3, as DNA: TGTGCCAGTAGTATTCCCCCTGGGAGTAATCAGCCCCAGCATTTT. This gives the protein CASSIPPGSNQPQHF.

This chain connects TRBV6-4 to TRBJ2-2; 8 bases are shared with TRBD1. The germline V gene encodes CDR1 MRHNA and CDR2 SNTAGT. The V gene end was trimmed by 6 bases and the J gene end by 6 bases; junction bases not matched to a gene: 3. CDR3 size: 13 residues. The CDR3 bases are TGTGCCAGCAGCCAGGACAGGGCCGGGGAGCTGTTTTTT. As protein: CASSQDRAGELFF.

This clone was found once. This rearrangement joins TRBV2 to TRBJ1-5; 7 bases line up with TRBD1. V was clipped by 6 bases and J by 10 bases; unmatched bases: 9. This CDR3 is 13 amino acids long. In germline, CDR1 is SNHLY, CDR2 FYNNEI. CDR3 residues: CASSQGGPDPQHF. The CDR3 nucleotides read TGTGCCAGCAGCCAGGGGGGACCGGACCCCCAGCATTTT.

This clone was recorded a few times. This chain links TRBV30 with TRBJ1-5, with TRBD1 as a possible D gene (6 bases). The germline V and J ends were trimmed by 5 bases and 2 bases, with 10 bases remaining between them. The CDR3 sequence is 13 residues long. The germline V gene encodes CDR1 GTSNPN and CDR2 SVGIG (reference sequence). CDR3 region: CAWAQGGNQPQHF. The DNA for the CDR3 is TGTGCCTGGGCACAGGGCGGCAATCAGCCCCAGCATTTT.

The V call is TRBV4-1, the J call TRBJ1-3, with D unresolved. This CDR3 comprises 14 residues. Trimming removed 0 bases from V and 4 bases from J, with 7 bases in between. Germline CDR1 and CDR2: MGHRA and YSYEKL. In DNA form, the CDR3 reads TGCGCCAGCAGCCAAGAGGTGGCCGGAAACACCATATATTTT. This sequence encodes CASSQEVAGNTIYF.

The CDR3 DNA reads as TGTGCCAGTAGGCAGACAGGGGCTTTCAATCAGCCCCAGCATTTT. It translates to CASRQTGAFNQPQHF. The chain has TRBV19 and TRBJ1-5, with 8 nucleotides matching TRBD1. The CDR3 spans 15 residues. The J segment lost 3 bases and the V segment lost 6 bases, leaving 7 bases of the junction unmatched. The germline gives CDR1 LNHDA, CDR2 SQIVND (reference sequence).

V usage is TRBV4-3 and J usage is TRBJ2-5; TRBD2 agrees at 9 bases. In germline, CDR1 is LGHNA, CDR2 YSLEER. Trimming cost V 1 base and J 3 bases; bases outside gene matches: 3. The CDR3 extends over 15 amino acids. CDR3 sequence (DNA): TGCGCCAGCAGCCAAGTTCCTAGCGGGGAAGAGACCCAGTACTTC. Residues: CASSQVPSGEETQYF.

In this sample, this clone turned up a few times. J is TRBJ1-4 and V is TRBV30; a weak D match, TRBD1 (6 bases). V was cut by 0 bases and J by 6 bases, with 14 bases left in between. This CDR3 is built from 15 residues. Germline CDR1 GTSNPN, CDR2 SVGIG (reference sequence). The CDR3 DNA reads as TGTGCCTGGAGTGTTCTGGGGGGCGAGCATGAAAAACTGTTTTTT. It yields the protein CAWSVLGGEHEKLFF.

The CDR3 reads CASSQGTSGGFQPYEQYF. CDR3 bases: TGCGCCAGCAGCCAAGGGACTAGCGGGGGGTTCCAACCCTACGAGCAGTACTTC. The V call is TRBV4-1, the J call TRBJ2-7, with 14 nucleotides matching TRBD2. The germline V gene encodes CDR1 MGHRA and CDR2 YSYEKL. The CDR3 contains 18 residues. Trimming removed 1 base from V and 2 bases from J; junction bases left unmatched: 7.

The rearrangement links TRBV19 to TRBJ2-5; no clear D. This CDR3 contains 11 residues. The germline V and J ends were trimmed by 9 bases and 3 bases, with 8 bases remaining between them. Germline CDR1 LNHDA, CDR2 SQIVND (reference sequence). The CDR3 sequence: CARAREETQYF. CDR3 coding DNA: TGTGCCAGGGCTAGAGAAGAGACCCAGTACTTC.

The V and J genes are TRBV19 and TRBJ1-5, with unresolved D. The V end lost 7 bases, the J end lost 0 bases, and 28 bases lay between the germline ends. This CDR3 is 20 amino acids long. Germline V gene lookup returns CDR1 LNHDA and CDR2 SQIVND (reference sequence). As DNA, the CDR3 is TGTGCCAGTACCTATACTGACCCCGCGACTTACGGTACTAGCAATCAGCCCCAGCATTTT. The encoded protein is CASTYTDPATYGTSNQPQHF.

This clone appeared a few times. J is TRBJ1-1 and V is TRBV5-1; 8 nucleotides match TRBD1. J lost 1 base, V lost 5 bases, and 10 bases had no gene match. CDR3 size: 16 residues. Germline-derived CDR1 and CDR2 are SGHRS and YFSETQ. The CDR3 sequence: CASRPGQARWNTEAFF. The CDR3 DNA reads TGCGCCAGCAGACCGGGACAGGCGAGATGGAACACTGAAGCTTTCTTT.

V and J are TRBV18 and TRBJ2-5, with no clear D. The CDR3 sequence is 14 residues long. V lost 0 bases and J lost 2, with 7 bases in between. Germline V gene sequence: CDR1 KGHSH, CDR2 LQKENI. CDR3 DNA: TGTGCCAGCTCACCACCGTCACAGCAAGAGACCCAGTACTTC. Translation: CASSPPSQQETQYF.

V is TRBV7-2 and J is TRBJ1-5, with TRBD1 as a possible D gene (5 bases). Per the germline V gene, CDR1 is SGHTA and CDR2 is FQGNSA. The CDR3 extends over 18 amino acids. V was trimmed by 4 bases and J by 0 bases, leaving 19 bases between them. The CDR3 sequence: CASSSGSGPLYSNQPQHF. CDR3 sequence (DNA): TGTGCCAGCAGCTCAGGGTCAGGGCCCCTTTATAGCAATCAGCCCCAGCATTTT.

The genes are TRBV19 and TRBJ1-5; the match to TRBD1 covers 10 bases. CDR1 and CDR2 from the germline V gene are LNHDA and SQIVND (reference sequence). V lost 5 bases and J lost 0; bases outside the gene matches: 10. The CDR3 runs to 18 residues. The DNA of the CDR3 is TGTGCCAGTAGTTCCCGGGACAGGGGCTTTTATAGCAATCAGCCCCAGCATTTT. Its translation is CASSSRDRGFYSNQPQHF.

There are a few counts of this clone. This chain's CDR3 is CAWSTEVEAFF. In DNA, the CDR3 is TGTGCCTGGAGCACTGAAGTTGAAGCTTTCTTT. The chain is built from TRBV30 and TRBJ1-1, with D unresolved. The germline V gene encodes CDR1 GTSNPN and CDR2 SVGIG (reference sequence). The CDR3 is made up of 11 amino acids. Trimming took off 3 bases at V and 7 bases at J, with 9 bases between the two ends.

This chain links TRBV30 with TRBJ1-2; 8 positions match TRBD1. Germline CDR1 is GTSNPN and CDR2 is SVGIG (reference sequence). This CDR3 spans 12 amino acids. The trim removed 8 bases at V and 9 bases at J, leaving 11 bases unmatched. The CDR3 loop is CAGQGLEGSYTF. CDR3 sequence (DNA): TGTGCCGGACAGGGCCTTGAGGGTAGCTACACCTTC.

CDR3 in amino acids: CASSAMGGLDTQYF. The CDR3 nucleotides are TGTGCCAGCAGTGCCATGGGTGGGTTAGATACGCAGTATTTT. The chain has TRBV2 and TRBJ2-3; D call uncertain. Germline V gene sequence: CDR1 SNHLY, CDR2 FYNNEI. CDR3 length: 14 amino acids. The V and J ends lost 4 bases and 5 bases respectively, with 13 bases between them. The full variable domain, completed using reference TRBV2 and TRBJ2-3, is EPEVTQTPSHQVTQMGQEVILRCVPISNHLYFYWYRQILGQKVEFLVSFYNNEISEKSEIFDDQFSVERPDGSNFTLKIRSTKLEDSAMYFCASSAMGGLDTQYFGPGTRLTVL.

In DNA, the CDR3 is TGTGCCAGCAGCCCGGACAGGGGCTCCTACAATGAGCAGTTCTTC. Translated: CASSPDRGSYNEQFF. V and J are TRBV5-4 and TRBJ2-1; 9 bases align to TRBD1. CDR3 size: 15 residues. J lost 0 bases, V lost 4 bases, and 2 bases had no gene match. Germline V gene sequence: CDR1 SGHNT, CDR2 YYREEE (reference sequence).